The 13 T cell receptor beta chains in this list originate from one sample, sequenced in a study of T cell repertoires in cytomegalovirus infection. TCRdb ran MiXCR on the reads and lists one entry per CDR3 protein. The repertoire holds a few hundred thousand distinct CDR3 sequences, with approximately 9.5% as singletons. Sequencing was done on a sample of PBMCs. Receptor source: a human donor in good health (CMV status not recorded). Some clones in this sample may be carry-over from other donors' samples.

The chain is built from TRBV7-9 and TRBJ2-1; TRBD2 aligns across 12 bases. The length of the CDR3 is 16 residues. Trimming cost V 5 bases and J 10 bases; bases outside gene matches: 12. Germline V gives CDR1 SEHNR, CDR2 FQNEAQ (reference sequence). The CDR3 spells CASSTPPSGREKEQFF. As DNA, the CDR3 is TGTGCCAGCAGCACCCCCCCTAGCGGGAGGGAGAAAGAGCAGTTCTTC.

A single count supports this clonotype. This chain joins TRBV7-9 and TRBJ2-1, with 8 bases fitting TRBD2. The V gene end was trimmed by 4 bases and the J gene end by 8 bases; junction bases not matched to a gene: 13. CDR3 length: 16 residues. Germline CDR1 SEHNR, CDR2 FQNEAQ (reference sequence). The CDR3 protein is CASSSITGTRFYEQFF. Here the CDR3 DNA reads TGTGCCAGCAGCTCGATTACCGGGACTAGATTCTATGAGCAGTTCTTC.

This chain uses TRBV5-1 with TRBJ2-7; 10 positions match TRBD1. The CDR3 totals 14 residues. Germline CDR1 SGHRS, CDR2 YFSETQ. Unmatched junction bases numbered 9, after V lost 6 bases and J lost 6 bases. The CDR3 reads CASTRTGGRGEQYF. CDR3 nucleotide sequence: TGCGCCAGCACCAGGACAGGGGGACGAGGCGAGCAGTACTTC.

Only a few counts were recorded for this clonotype. V gene TRBV11-2 combines with J gene TRBJ1-4; D is uncertain. The CDR3 spans 13 residues. Germline-derived CDR1 and CDR2 are SGHAT and FQNNGV. With 1 base removed from V and 1 base from J, the gap between germline ends came to 1 base. The DNA for the CDR3 is TGTGCCAGCAGCTTAGTAACTAATGAAAAACTGTTTTTT. Protein product: CASSLVTNEKLFF.

The table lists this clonotype with many counts. J is TRBJ2-3 and V is TRBV7-2, with D possibly TRBD2 on 5 matching bases. The V end was cut by 8 bases, the J end by 3 bases, with 9 bases between. The germline V gene has CDR1 SGHTA and CDR2 FQGNSA. The CDR3 runs 12 residues. For the CDR3, the DNA is TGTGCCAGCTGCCCGGGGACAGATACGCAGTATTTT. Amino acids: CASCPGTDTQYF. Together with reference TRBV7-2 and TRBJ2-3, the CDR3 gives the full variable domain: GAGVSQSPSNKVTEKGKDVELRCDPISGHTALYWYRQSLGQGLEFLIYFQGNSAPDKSGLPSDRFSAERTGGSVSTLTIQRTQQEDSAVYLCASCPGTDTQYFGPGTRLTVL.

This clonotype was seen ten or more times. V and J are TRBV6-2 or TRBV6-3 and TRBJ1-6; TRBD1 aligns across 7 bases. The CDR3 runs to 14 residues. Germline V gives CDR1 MNHEY, CDR2 SVGEGT. The V segment lost 7 bases and the J segment 9 bases; nucleotides outside the gene matches: 9. CDR3 amino acids: CASKPGQNSSPLHF. In DNA, the CDR3 is TGTGCCAGCAAACCGGGACAGAACAGTTCACCCCTCCACTTT.

This clonotype occurred a few times. The chain links TRBV28 to TRBJ2-1; 8 bases map to TRBD2. Unmatched junction bases numbered 6, after V lost 10 bases and J lost 1 base. The CDR3 extends over 14 amino acids. Per the germline V gene, CDR1 is MDHEN and CDR2 is SYDVKM. The chain's CDR3 is CATLTSGSYNEQFF. DNA of the CDR3: TGTGCCACCCTAACTAGCGGTTCCTACAATGAGCAGTTCTTC. Based on the CDR3 plus reference TRBV28 and TRBJ2-1, the full variable domain is DVKVTQSSRYLVKRTGEKVFLECVQDMDHENMFWYRQDPGLGLRLIYFSYDVKMKEKGDIPEGYSVSREKKERFSLILESASTNQTSMYLCATLTSGSYNEQFFGPGTRLTVL.

The table lists this clonotype with a few counts. The chain combines TRBV7-2 with TRBJ2-7; 7 bases agree with TRBD2. The CDR3 length is 12 residues. Germline V lookup: CDR1 SGHTA, CDR2 FQGNSA. With V trimmed by 6 bases and J by 6 bases, 5 bases remained unmatched. CDR3 in DNA: TGTGCCAGCAGAGAAACTAGCGCCGAGCAGTACTTC. It is translated as CASRETSAEQYF.

CDR3 amino acids: CASSPRGPTEAFF. The CDR3 DNA sequence: TGTGCCAGCAGCCCCCGGGGACCCACTGAAGCTTTCTTT. The chain is built from TRBV7-2 and TRBJ1-1; possibly TRBD1 for D (5 bases). Germline lookup yields CDR1 SGHTA and CDR2 FQGNSA. This CDR3 comprises 13 residues. Between the trimmed V and J ends, which lost 5 bases and 4 bases, there was a span of 11 bases.

This clonotype was detected only a few times. The gene calls are TRBV27 and TRBJ2-2; either TRBD1 or TRBD2 may fit D (6 bases each). CDR1 is MNHEY and CDR2 is SMNVEV in the germline V gene (reference sequence). V gave up 6 bases and J gave up 5 bases, with 22 bases separating them. The length of the CDR3 is 17 residues. The CDR3 protein is CASRTSHGGQRTGELFF. The CDR3 DNA reads as TGTGCCAGCAGAACGTCCCACGGGGGACAAAGGACCGGGGAGCTGTTTTTT.

This clonotype was observed many times. The J gene is TRBJ2-6, the V gene TRBV5-5; possibly TRBD2 for D (6 bases). Trimming took 4 bases from V and 0 from J, leaving 11 bases between them. Germline V gene data show CDR1 as SGHKS and CDR2 as YYEKEE (reference sequence). The CDR3 sequence is 16 residues long. CDR3 protein: CASSRPGVSGANVLTF. The CDR3 DNA is TGTGCCAGCAGCCGGCCGGGGGTCTCTGGGGCCAACGTCCTGACTTTC. Drawing the rest from reference TRBV5-5 and TRBJ2-6, the complete variable domain is DAGVTQSPTHLIKTRGQQVTLRCSPISGHKSVSWYQQVLGQGPQFIFQYYEKEERGRGNFPDRFSARQFPNYSSELNVNALLLGDSALYLCASSRPGVSGANVLTFGAGSRLTVL.

This clonotype was seen only a few times. The chain carries TRBV20-1 and TRBJ1-2, with 12 positions matching TRBD1. The CDR3 runs 15 residues. Germline V CDR1 and CDR2: DFQATT, SNEGSKA (reference sequence). Unmatched junction bases numbered 10, after V lost 4 bases and J lost 7 bases. For the CDR3, the DNA is TGCAGTGCTACCCTTTGGGACAGGGGGCAGGGTGGCTACACCTTC. The encoded protein is CSATLWDRGQGGYTF.

This clonotype has a handful of counts. The chain combines TRBV25-1 with TRBJ2-7; a possible D gene is TRBD1 (5 bases). CDR3 length: 13 amino acids. The ends were cut back, 7 bases at V and 4 bases at J, with 14 bases in the middle. Germline V lookup: CDR1 MGHDK, CDR2 SYGVNS. In DNA form, the CDR3 reads TGTGCCAGCACCCTAACGACAGAATACGAGCAGTACTTC. Its protein is CASTLTTEYEQYF.